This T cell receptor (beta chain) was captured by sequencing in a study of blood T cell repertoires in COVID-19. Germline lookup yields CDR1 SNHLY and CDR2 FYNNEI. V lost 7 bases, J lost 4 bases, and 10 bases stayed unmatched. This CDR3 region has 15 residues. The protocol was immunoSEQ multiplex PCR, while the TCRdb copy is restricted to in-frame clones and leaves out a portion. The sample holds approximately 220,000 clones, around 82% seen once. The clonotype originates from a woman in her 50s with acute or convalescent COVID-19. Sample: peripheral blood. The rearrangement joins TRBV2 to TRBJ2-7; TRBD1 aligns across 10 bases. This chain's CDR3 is CASTGLDRGLYEQYF. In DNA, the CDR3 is TGTGCCAGCACCGGACTTGACAGGGGGCTATACGAGCAGTACTTC.